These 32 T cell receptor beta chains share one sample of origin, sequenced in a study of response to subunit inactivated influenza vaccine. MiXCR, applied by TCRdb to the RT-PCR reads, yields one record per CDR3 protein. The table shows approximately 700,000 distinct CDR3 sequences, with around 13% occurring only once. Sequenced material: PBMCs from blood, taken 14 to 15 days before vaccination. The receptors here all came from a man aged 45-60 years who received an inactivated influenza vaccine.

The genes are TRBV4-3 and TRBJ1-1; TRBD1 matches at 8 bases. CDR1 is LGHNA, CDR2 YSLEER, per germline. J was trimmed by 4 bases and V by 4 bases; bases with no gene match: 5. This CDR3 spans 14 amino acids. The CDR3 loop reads CASSPDRGSTEAFF. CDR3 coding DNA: TGCGCCAGCAGCCCCGACAGGGGAAGCACTGAAGCTTTCTTT.

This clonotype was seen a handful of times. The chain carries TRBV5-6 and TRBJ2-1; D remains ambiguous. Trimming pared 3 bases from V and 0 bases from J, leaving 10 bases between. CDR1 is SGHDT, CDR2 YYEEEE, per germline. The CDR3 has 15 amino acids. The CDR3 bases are TGTGCCAGCAGCTACTACAGAAGCTCCTACAATGAGCAGTTCTTC. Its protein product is CASSYYRSSYNEQFF.

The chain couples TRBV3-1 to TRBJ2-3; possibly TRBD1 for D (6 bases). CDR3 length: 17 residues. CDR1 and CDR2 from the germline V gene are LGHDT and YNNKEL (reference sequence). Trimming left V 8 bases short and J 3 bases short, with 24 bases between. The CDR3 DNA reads TGTGCCAGCTGCCCAGGGGCGACAAGGGCGGAGACAGATACGCAGTATTTT. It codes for CASCPGATRAETDTQYF.

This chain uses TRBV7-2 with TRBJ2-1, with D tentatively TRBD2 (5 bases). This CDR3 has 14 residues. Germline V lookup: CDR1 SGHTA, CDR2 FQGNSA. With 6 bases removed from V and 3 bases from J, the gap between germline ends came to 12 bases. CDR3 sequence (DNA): TGTGCCAGCAGTAGATTAGCGCACTACAATGAGCAGTTCTTC. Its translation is CASSRLAHYNEQFF.

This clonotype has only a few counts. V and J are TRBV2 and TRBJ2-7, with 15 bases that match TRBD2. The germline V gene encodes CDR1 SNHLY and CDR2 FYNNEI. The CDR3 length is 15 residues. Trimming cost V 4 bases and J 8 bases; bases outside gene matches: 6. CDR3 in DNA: TGTGCCAGCAGTGCTGGGACTAGCGGGAGGTTGCAGCAGTACTTC. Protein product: CASSAGTSGRLQQYF.

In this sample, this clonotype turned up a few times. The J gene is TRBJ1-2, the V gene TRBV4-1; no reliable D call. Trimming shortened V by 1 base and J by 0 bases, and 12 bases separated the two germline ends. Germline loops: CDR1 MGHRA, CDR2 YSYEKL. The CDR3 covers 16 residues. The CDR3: CASSQVGRHTNYGYTF. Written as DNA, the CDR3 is TGCGCCAGCAGCCAAGTTGGACGGCATACTAACTATGGCTACACCTTC.

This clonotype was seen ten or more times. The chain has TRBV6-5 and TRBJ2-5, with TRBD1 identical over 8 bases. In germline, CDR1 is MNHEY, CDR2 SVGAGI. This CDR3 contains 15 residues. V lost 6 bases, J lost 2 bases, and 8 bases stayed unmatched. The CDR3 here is CASSYADRVQETQYF. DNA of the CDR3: TGTGCCAGCAGCTACGCGGACAGGGTGCAAGAGACCCAGTACTTC.

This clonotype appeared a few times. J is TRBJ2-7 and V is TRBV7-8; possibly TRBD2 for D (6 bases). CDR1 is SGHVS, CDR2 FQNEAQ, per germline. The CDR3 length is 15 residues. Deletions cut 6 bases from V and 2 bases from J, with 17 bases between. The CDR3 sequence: CASRDGQGGPYEQYF. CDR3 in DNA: TGTGCCAGCAGGGATGGGCAGGGAGGACCCTACGAGCAGTACTTC.

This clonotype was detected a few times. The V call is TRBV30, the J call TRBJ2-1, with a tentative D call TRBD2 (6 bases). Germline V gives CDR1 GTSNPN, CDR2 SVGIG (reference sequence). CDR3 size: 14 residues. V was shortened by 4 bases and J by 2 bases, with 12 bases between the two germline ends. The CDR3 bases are TGTGCCTGGAACCGGGACTCCACCTACAATGAGCAGTTCTTC. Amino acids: CAWNRDSTYNEQFF. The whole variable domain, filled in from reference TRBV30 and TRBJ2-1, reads SQTIHQWPATLVQPVGSPLSLECTVEGTSNPNLYWYRQAAGRGLQLLFYSVGIGQISSEVPQNLSASRPQDRQFILSSKKLLLSDSGFYLCAWNRDSTYNEQFFGPGTRLTVL.

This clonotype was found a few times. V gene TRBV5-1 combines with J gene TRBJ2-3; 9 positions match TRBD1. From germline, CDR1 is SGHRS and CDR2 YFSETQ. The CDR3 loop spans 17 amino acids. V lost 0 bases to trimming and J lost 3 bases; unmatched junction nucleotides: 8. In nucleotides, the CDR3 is TGCGCCAGCAGCTTGGCCAACAGGGGGCGCGGTACAGATACGCAGTATTTT. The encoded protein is CASSLANRGRGTDTQYF.

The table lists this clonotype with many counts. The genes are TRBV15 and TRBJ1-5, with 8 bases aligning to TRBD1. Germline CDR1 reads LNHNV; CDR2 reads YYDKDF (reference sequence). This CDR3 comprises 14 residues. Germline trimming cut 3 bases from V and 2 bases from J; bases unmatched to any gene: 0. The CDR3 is CATSRDRGNQPQHF. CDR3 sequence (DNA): TGTGCCACCAGCAGGGACAGGGGCAATCAGCCCCAGCATTTT.

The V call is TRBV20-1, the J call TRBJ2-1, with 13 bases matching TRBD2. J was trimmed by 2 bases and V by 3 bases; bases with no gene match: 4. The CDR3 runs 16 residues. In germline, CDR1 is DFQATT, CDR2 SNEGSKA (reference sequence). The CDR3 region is CSARVTSGGTYNEQFF. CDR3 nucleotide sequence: TGCAGTGCTAGGGTGACTAGCGGGGGGACCTACAATGAGCAGTTCTTC.

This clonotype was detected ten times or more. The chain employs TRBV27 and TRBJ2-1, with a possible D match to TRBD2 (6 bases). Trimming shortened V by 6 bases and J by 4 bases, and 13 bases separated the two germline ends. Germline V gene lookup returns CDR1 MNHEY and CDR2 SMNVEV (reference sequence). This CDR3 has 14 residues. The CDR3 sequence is CASRRDLGYNEQFF. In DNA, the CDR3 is TGTGCCAGCAGAAGGGACTTGGGGTACAATGAGCAGTTCTTC.

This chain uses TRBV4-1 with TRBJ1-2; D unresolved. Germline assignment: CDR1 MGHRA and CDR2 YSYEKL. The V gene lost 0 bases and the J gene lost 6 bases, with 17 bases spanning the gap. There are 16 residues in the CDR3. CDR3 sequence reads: CASSQDPLLEFDGYTF. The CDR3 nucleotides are TGCGCCAGCAGCCAAGATCCTTTGCTGGAATTCGATGGCTACACCTTC.

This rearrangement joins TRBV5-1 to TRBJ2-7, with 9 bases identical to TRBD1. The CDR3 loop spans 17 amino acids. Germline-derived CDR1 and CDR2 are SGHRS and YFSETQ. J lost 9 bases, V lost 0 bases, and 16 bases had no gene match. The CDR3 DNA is TGCGCCAGCAGCTTGGGTGGAGTCCTGACTGGGACAGGGCGGCAGTACTTC. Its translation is CASSLGGVLTGTGRQYF. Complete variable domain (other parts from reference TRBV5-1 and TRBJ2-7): KAGVTQTPRYLIKTRGQQVTLSCSPISGHRSVSWYQQTPGQGLQFLFEYFSETQRNKGNFPGRFSGRQFSNSRSEMNVSTLELGDSALYLCASSLGGVLTGTGRQYFGPGTRLTVT.

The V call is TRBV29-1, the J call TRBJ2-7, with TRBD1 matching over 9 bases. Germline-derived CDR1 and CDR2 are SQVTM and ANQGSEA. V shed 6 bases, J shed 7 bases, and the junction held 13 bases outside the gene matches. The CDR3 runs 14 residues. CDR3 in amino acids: CSVLRPGTGKEQYF. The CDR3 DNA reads TGCAGCGTCCTACGTCCGGGGACAGGGAAGGAGCAGTACTTC.

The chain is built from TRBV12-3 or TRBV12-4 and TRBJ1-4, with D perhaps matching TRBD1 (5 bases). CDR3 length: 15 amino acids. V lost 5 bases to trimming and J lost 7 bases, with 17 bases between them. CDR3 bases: TGTGCCAGCAGTCCCAGGGTTTCGTTTGGTGAAAAACTGTTTTTT. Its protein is CASSPRVSFGEKLFF.

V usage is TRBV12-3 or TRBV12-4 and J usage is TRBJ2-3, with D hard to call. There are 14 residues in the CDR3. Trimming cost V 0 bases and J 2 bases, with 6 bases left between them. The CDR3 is CASSLAEATDTQYF. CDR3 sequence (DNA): TGTGCCAGCAGTTTAGCGGAAGCCACAGATACGCAGTATTTT.

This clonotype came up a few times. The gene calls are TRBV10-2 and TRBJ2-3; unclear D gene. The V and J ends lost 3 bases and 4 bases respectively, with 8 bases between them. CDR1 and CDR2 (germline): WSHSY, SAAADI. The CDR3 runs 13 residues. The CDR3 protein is CASSDPASDTQYF. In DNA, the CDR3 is TGCGCCAGCAGTGACCCAGCTTCAGATACGCAGTATTTT.

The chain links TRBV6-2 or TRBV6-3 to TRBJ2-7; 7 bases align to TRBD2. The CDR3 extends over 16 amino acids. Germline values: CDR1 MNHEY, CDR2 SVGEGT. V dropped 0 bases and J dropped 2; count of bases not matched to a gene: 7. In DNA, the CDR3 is TGTGCCAGCAGTTACTCGGTTGCGGGAGAACCCTACGAGCAGTACTTC. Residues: CASSYSVAGEPYEQYF.

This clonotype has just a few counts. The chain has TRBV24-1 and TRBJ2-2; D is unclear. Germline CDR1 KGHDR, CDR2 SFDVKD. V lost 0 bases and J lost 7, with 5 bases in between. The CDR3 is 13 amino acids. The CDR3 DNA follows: TGTGCCACCAGTGATTTGTCCCTCGGGGAGCTGTTTTTT. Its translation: CATSDLSLGELFF.

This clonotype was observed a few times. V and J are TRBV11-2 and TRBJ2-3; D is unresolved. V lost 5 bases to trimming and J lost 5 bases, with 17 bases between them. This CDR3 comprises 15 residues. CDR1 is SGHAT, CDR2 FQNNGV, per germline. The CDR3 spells CASSLRTVVGDTQYF. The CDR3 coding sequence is TGTGCCAGCAGCCTCAGAACGGTTGTTGGAGATACGCAGTATTTT.

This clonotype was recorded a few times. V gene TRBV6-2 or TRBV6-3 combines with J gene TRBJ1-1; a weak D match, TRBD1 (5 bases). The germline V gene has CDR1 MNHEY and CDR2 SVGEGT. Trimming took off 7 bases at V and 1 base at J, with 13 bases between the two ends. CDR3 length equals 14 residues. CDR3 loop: CASTKTARNTEAFF. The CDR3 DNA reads TGTGCCAGCACTAAGACAGCCCGGAACACTGAAGCTTTCTTT.

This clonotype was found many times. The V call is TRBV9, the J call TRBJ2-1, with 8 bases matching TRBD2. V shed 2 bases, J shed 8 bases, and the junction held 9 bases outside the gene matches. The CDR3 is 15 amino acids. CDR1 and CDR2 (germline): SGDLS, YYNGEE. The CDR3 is CASSVLAGTSDEQFF. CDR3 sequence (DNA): TGTGCCAGCAGCGTTCTAGCGGGTACCTCTGATGAGCAGTTCTTC.

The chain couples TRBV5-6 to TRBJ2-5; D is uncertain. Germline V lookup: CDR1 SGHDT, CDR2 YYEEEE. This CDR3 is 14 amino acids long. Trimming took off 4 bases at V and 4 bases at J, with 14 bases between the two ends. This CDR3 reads CASSHGRLVETQYF. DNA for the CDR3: TGTGCCAGCAGCCATGGGCGCCTAGTAGAGACCCAGTACTTC.

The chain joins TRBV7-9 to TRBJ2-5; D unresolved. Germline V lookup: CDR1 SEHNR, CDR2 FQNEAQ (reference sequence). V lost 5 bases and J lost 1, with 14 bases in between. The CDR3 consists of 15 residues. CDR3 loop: CASSLPTAPQETQYF. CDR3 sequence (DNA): TGTGCCAGCAGCCTCCCGACCGCACCCCAAGAGACCCAGTACTTC. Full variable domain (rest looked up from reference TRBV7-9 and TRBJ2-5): DTGVSQNPRHKITKRGQNVTFRCDPISEHNRLYWYRQTLGQGPEFLTYFQNEAQLEKSRLLSDRFSAERPKGSFSTLEIQRTEQGDSAMYLCASSLPTAPQETQYFGPGTRLLVL.

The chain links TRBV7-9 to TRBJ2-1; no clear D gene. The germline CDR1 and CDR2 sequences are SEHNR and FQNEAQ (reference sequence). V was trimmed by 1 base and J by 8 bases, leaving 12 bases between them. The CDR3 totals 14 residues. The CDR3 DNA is TGTGCCAGCAGCTTAGACTCCCTGCTAGATGAGCAGTTCTTC. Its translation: CASSLDSLLDEQFF.

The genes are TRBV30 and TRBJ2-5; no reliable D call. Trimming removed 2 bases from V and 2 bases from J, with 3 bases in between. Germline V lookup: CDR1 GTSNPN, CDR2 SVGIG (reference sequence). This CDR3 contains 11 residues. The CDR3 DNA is TGTGCCTGGAGTCTTCAAGAGACCCAGTACTTC. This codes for CAWSLQETQYF.

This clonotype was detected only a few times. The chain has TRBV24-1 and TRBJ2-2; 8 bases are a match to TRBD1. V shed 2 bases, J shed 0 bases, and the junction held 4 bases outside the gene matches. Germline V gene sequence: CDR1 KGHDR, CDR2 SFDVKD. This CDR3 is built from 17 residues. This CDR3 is CATSDWGQEPNTGELFF. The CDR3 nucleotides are TGTGCCACCAGTGATTGGGGACAGGAGCCGAACACCGGGGAGCTGTTTTTT.

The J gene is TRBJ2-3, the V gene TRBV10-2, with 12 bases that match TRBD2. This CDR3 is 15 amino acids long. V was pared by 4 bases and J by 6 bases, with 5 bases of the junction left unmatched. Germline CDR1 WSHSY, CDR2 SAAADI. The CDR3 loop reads CASSGLAGALDTQYF. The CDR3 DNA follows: TGCGCCAGCAGTGGACTAGCGGGGGCTTTGGATACGCAGTATTTT.

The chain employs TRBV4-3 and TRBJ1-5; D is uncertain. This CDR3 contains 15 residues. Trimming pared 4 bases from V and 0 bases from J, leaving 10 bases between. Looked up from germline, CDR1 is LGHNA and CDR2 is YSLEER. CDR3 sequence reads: CASSLYLDSNQPQHF. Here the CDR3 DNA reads TGCGCCAGCAGCCTTTACCTAGATAGCAATCAGCCCCAGCATTTT.

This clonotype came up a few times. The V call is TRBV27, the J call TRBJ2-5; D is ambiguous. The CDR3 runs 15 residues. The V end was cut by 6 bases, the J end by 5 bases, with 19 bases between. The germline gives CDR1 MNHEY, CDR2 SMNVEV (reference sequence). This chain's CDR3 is CASRPTPRVVETQYF. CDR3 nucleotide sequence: TGTGCCAGCAGACCGACCCCCCGGGTGGTGGAGACCCAGTACTTC.